Listed below are T cell receptor beta chains from one sample, sequenced in a study of blood T cells in healthy people across ages. One entry per CDR3 protein, called by TCRdb with MiXCR from the 5' RACE reads. The table records fewer than 1.5 million distinct CDR3 sequences, roughly 40% of them present only once. Sequencing used blood. The origin of the receptors is a young woman in good health. CDR3s include the opening cysteine and the closing phenylalanine or tryptophan. D genes are given only for firm matches.

j_gene,v_gene,d_gene,CDR3aa
TRBJ2-2,TRBV15,-,CATSRGAEATGELFF
TRBJ2-5,TRBV2,-,CASILSNPETQYF
TRBJ2-1,TRBV11-2,-,CASSRGSSSRTNEQFF
TRBJ2-6,TRBV7-6,TRBD2,CASSWTSGASGANVLTF
TRBJ2-5,TRBV5-1,TRBD1,CANSLDGQARGRDEQYF
TRBJ2-4,TRBV11-2,-,CASSLLLGTERAKNIQYF
TRBJ2-5,TRBV20-1,TRBD2,CSAPLAGGRETQYF
TRBJ2-3,TRBV3-1,TRBD2,CASSQDRAGVADTQYF
TRBJ2-7,TRBV29-1,-,CSVDGQGYNEQYF
TRBJ2-5,TRBV12-3/TRBV12-4,-,CASKRGGTETQYF
TRBJ1-5,TRBV4-2,-,CASSQEVAGARNQPQHF
TRBJ2-3,TRBV29-1,TRBD2,CSVDSGLAGVGTQYF
TRBJ1-5,TRBV28,-,CASVGTGRGQPQHF
TRBJ1-4,TRBV12-5,TRBD1,CASGPSQGAEKLFF
TRBJ2-7,TRBV2,-,CASSERLGNGEQYF
TRBJ2-1,TRBV27,-,CASSARNNEQFF
TRBJ2-1,TRBV21-1,-,CASSKVGTGTGIYNEQFF
TRBJ2-5,TRBV9,-,CASSVGSTTQETQYF
TRBJ2-1,TRBV4-1,-,CASSQVGGPGSHEQFF
TRBJ1-1,TRBV29-1,TRBD1,CSVRGDTEAFF
TRBJ1-5,TRBV10-3,-,CAISEGEQPQHF
TRBJ1-2,TRBV12-3/TRBV12-4,-,CASSLGAGQGLNYGYTF
TRBJ2-3,TRBV28,-,CASSLGAIPSTDTQYF
TRBJ2-1,TRBV28,TRBD2,CASSSAGVYNEQFF
TRBJ2-2,TRBV2,-,CASSGQGPGELFF
TRBJ1-5,TRBV5-1,TRBD1,CASSLGYDSTQGGGGQPQHF
TRBJ1-2,TRBV24-1,-,CATSDAGSYGHTF
TRBJ2-7,TRBV10-3,-,CAIRDLGSPDYEQYF
TRBJ2-6,TRBV20-1,TRBD2,CSARLSSGRAGANVLTF
TRBJ2-1,TRBV2,-,CATFRSRGLYNEQFF
TRBJ2-3,TRBV12-3/TRBV12-4,-,CASSSPETTLPDTQYF
TRBJ1-2,TRBV3-1,-,CASSQGGGRDYGYTF
TRBJ2-3,TRBV28,-,CASSWGLGPSYADTQYF
TRBJ1-6,TRBV5-1,-,CASSPNPGYSPLHF
TRBJ2-1,TRBV12-3/TRBV12-4,-,CANSSALRAQFF
TRBJ2-2,TRBV13,-,CASSFFVAGELFF
TRBJ2-7,TRBV5-1,-,CASSLVPDLYEQYF
TRBJ2-3,TRBV24-1,-,CATRPGTSTDTQYF
TRBJ2-7,TRBV28,TRBD2,CASREGLAGTRVGEQYF
TRBJ2-7,TRBV4-1,-,CASSQRLAPSYEQYF
TRBJ2-3,TRBV20-1,TRBD2,CSASRRESLDTQYF
TRBJ1-2,TRBV7-8,-,CASSWGGFGGYTF
TRBJ2-3,TRBV12-3/TRBV12-4,TRBD1,CASSTRQGSTDTQYF
TRBJ2-2,TRBV10-3,-,CAISQRIGELFF
TRBJ1-6,TRBV7-3,-,CASSASGSQDSPLHF
TRBJ2-1,TRBV27,-,CASSHIQHQTYNEQFF
TRBJ1-1,TRBV9,-,CASSVELNTEAFF
TRBJ2-5,TRBV7-6,-,CASSPIYGERRLQETQYF
TRBJ2-1,TRBV5-1,-,CASSTNWDYNEQFF
TRBJ1-1,TRBV28,TRBD1,CASSSGAGGLTEAFF
TRBJ2-7,TRBV28,TRBD2,CTSRSSREGKNEQYF
TRBJ2-1,TRBV20-1,-,CSPHPHEQFF
TRBJ1-2,TRBV12-3/TRBV12-4,-,CASRFDSYYGYTF
TRBJ2-1,TRBV2,-,CASRLGGNNEQFF
TRBJ2-1,TRBV10-1,-,CASSGWTRNEQFF
TRBJ2-1,TRBV28,TRBD1,CASSGRDRSYNEQFF
TRBJ2-7,TRBV12-3/TRBV12-4,TRBD1,CASSQGQGKSSYEQYF
TRBJ2-1,TRBV2,-,CASSETSNSYNEQFF
TRBJ1-2,TRBV6-1,TRBD1,CASSLKEGQGGYGYTF
TRBJ1-1,TRBV20-1,-,CTGLVSANTEAFF